This T cell receptor (beta chain) was captured by sequencing in a study of blood T cell repertoires in COVID-19. Study-level background: Collection of acute and convalescent COVID-19 samples took place in the United States, Italy and Spain. PBMCs, B-cell-depleted T cells, or T cells provided the cDNA or gDNA that made up the material.

Per the original methods: Cell counts per sample came from amplifying reference gene primers. Using immunoSEQ multiplex PCR, the repertoire was profiled, and TCRdb retains in-frame clones only, with some absent. That table is the source of V, J and clone size, and D and trimming were worked out from the DNA. Among approximately 100,000 clones, 84% were seen once, and the ten largest hold around a quarter. The CDR3 sequence is 14 residues long. Trimming left V 4 bases short and J 5 bases short, with 14 bases between. CDR1 and CDR2 (germline): SGHDT, YYEEEE. Sequencing used peripheral blood. This receptor was taken from a man aged 60 to 75 with acute or convalescent COVID-19. The J gene is TRBJ2-3, the V gene TRBV5-6; D could derive from TRBD1 or TRBD2 (5 bases each). The CDR3, as DNA: TGTGCCAGCAGCCTGGGACCGGGGTTAGATACGCAGTATTTT. Its protein product is CASSLGPGLDTQYF. Looking up the rest from reference TRBV5-6 and TRBJ2-3 gives the full variable domain: DAGVTQSPTHLIKTRGQQVTLRCSPKSGHDTVSWYQQALGQGPQFIFQYYEEEERQRGNFPDRFSGHQFPNYSSELNVNALLLGDSALYLCASSLGPGLDTQYFGPGTRLTVL.